The 24 T cell receptor beta chains given below trace back to one sample, sequenced in a study of cytotoxic CD8 clonotypes in ibrutinib-treated CLL. Some clones are missing from TCRdb's copy, which holds only in-frame ones; the method was immunoSEQ multiplex PCR. This table has tens of thousands of clones, nearly 70% appearing once. Sequencing used PBMCs, obtained after 12 months of ibrutinib treatment. All receptors come from a human donor with chronic lymphocytic leukemia.

V is TRBV5-6 and J is TRBJ2-7, with 9 bases fitting TRBD1. Germline CDR1 is SGHDT and CDR2 is YYEEEE. The CDR3 is 16 residues long. V dropped 4 bases and J dropped 0; count of bases not matched to a gene: 8. CDR3 coding DNA: TGTGCCAGCAGCCCGGGGGGACAGGGCGGCTCCTACGAGCAGTACTTC. Residues: CASSPGGQGGSYEQYF. The complete variable domain, with remaining parts taken from reference TRBV5-6 and TRBJ2-7, reads DAGVTQSPTHLIKTRGQQVTLRCSPKSGHDTVSWYQQALGQGPQFIFQYYEEEERQRGNFPDRFSGHQFPNYSSELNVNALLLGDSALYLCASSPGGQGGSYEQYFGPGTRLTVT.

The rearrangement links TRBV11-2 to TRBJ2-3, with 9 bases lining up with TRBD2. Germline CDR1 SGHAT, CDR2 FQNNGV. CDR3 length equals 16 residues. The V segment lost 5 bases and the J segment 2 bases; nucleotides outside the gene matches: 8. CDR3 nucleotides: TGTGCCAGCAGCCAAGGGGCTAGCGGGAACACAGATACGCAGTATTTT. Protein product: CASSQGASGNTDTQYF.

This clone was seen a few times. This sequence joins TRBV30 and TRBJ1-2, with TRBD1 matching 8 bases. With 1 base clipped from V and 8 bases from J, the junction kept 6 bases outside the gene matches. The CDR3 totals 13 residues. Germline V gene sequence: CDR1 GTSNPN, CDR2 SVGIG (reference sequence). This CDR3 is CAWSGTGFGGYTF. The CDR3 DNA reads as TGTGCCTGGAGTGGGACAGGGTTCGGAGGCTACACCTTC. The full variable domain, rest sourced from reference TRBV30 and TRBJ1-2, is SQTIHQWPATLVQPVGSPLSLECTVEGTSNPNLYWYRQAAGRGLQLLFYSVGIGQISSEVPQNLSASRPQDRQFILSSKKLLLSDSGFYLCAWSGTGFGGYTFGSGTRLTVV.

This chain links TRBV5-4 with TRBJ1-3, with a possible D match to TRBD1 (6 bases). Germline assignment: CDR1 SGHNT and CDR2 YYREEE (reference sequence). Trimming removed 4 bases at V and 0 bases at J, with 14 bases between. The CDR3 extends over 16 amino acids. Written as DNA, the CDR3 is TGTGCCAGCAGCACCAGGACAGCAGACTCTGGAAACACCATATATTTT. Encoded protein: CASSTRTADSGNTIYF.

The chain has TRBV30 and TRBJ2-5, with unresolved D. The germline V gene encodes CDR1 GTSNPN and CDR2 SVGIG (reference sequence). Deletions cut 4 bases from V and 3 bases from J, with 6 bases between. The CDR3 is 11 amino acids. Here the CDR3 DNA reads TGTGCCTGGAAGGCGGAAGAGACCCAGTACTTC. This codes for CAWKAEETQYF.

The V call is TRBV5-4, the J call TRBJ1-2; tentative D call: TRBD1 (5 bases). Looked up from germline, CDR1 is SGHNT and CDR2 is YYREEE (reference sequence). Trimming removed 4 bases from V and 0 bases from J, with 10 bases in between. The CDR3 length is 14 residues. The CDR3 loop is CASSPDTTNYGYTF. The CDR3 nucleotides are TGTGCCAGCAGCCCGGACACGACTAACTATGGCTACACCTTC. Complete variable domain (other parts from reference TRBV5-4 and TRBJ1-2): ETGVTQSPTHLIKTRGQQVTLRCSSQSGHNTVSWYQQALGQGPQFIFQYYREEENGRGNFPPRFSGLQFPNYSSELNVNALELDDSALYLCASSPDTTNYGYTFGSGTRLTVV.

The V call is TRBV9, the J call TRBJ2-1; 10 bases line up with TRBD2. This CDR3 contains 14 residues. CDR1 and CDR2 from the germline V gene are SGDLS and YYNGEE. After removal of 0 bases from V and 9 bases from J, the junction contained 3 bases not matched to a gene. CDR3 sequence: CASSVATSGTEQFF. The CDR3 DNA reads TGTGCCAGCAGCGTAGCAACTAGCGGGACTGAGCAGTTCTTC.

The J gene is TRBJ2-3, the V gene TRBV9, with 11 bases lining up with TRBD2. The CDR3 extends over 17 amino acids. Germline-derived CDR1 and CDR2 are SGDLS and YYNGEE. After removal of 0 bases from V and 1 base from J, the junction contained 4 bases not matched to a gene. The DNA of the CDR3 is TGTGCCAGCAGCGTAGCAACTAGCGGGAGTGGCACAGATACGCAGTATTTT. Residues: CASSVATSGSGTDTQYF.

The J gene is TRBJ1-1, the V gene TRBV28; D unresolved. CDR3 length: 14 residues. CDR1 and CDR2 from the germline V gene are MDHEN and SYDVKM. Trimming pared 2 bases from V and 0 bases from J, leaving 7 bases between. The CDR3 sequence is CASSLGGMNTEAFF. The CDR3 nucleotides are TGTGCCAGCAGTTTAGGAGGTATGAACACTGAAGCTTTCTTT.

Points on this clone: Other DNA sequences from this sample encode an identical CDR3 as well. The V and J genes are TRBV6-5 and TRBJ1-1; 7 bases align to TRBD1. CDR3 size: 14 residues. Losses at the gene ends were 6 bases for V and 0 bases for J; bases not matched to a gene: 4. Germline values: CDR1 MNHEY, CDR2 SVGAGI. DNA of the CDR3: TGTGCCAGCAGCTCCAGGGGGGTGAACACTGAAGCTTTCTTT. This encodes CASSSRGVNTEAFF.

V gene TRBV19 combines with J gene TRBJ2-2; 7 bases fit TRBD1. The trim removed 6 bases at V and 1 base at J, leaving 8 bases unmatched. Germline-derived CDR1 and CDR2 are LNHDA and SQIVND (reference sequence). CDR3 length: 16 residues. The CDR3 loop is CASRPQGQKNTGELFF. The CDR3 coding sequence is TGTGCCAGTAGACCACAGGGGCAGAAGAACACCGGGGAGCTGTTTTTT.

This chain links TRBV7-2 with TRBJ2-7; 10 bases fit TRBD1. Trimming removed 5 bases from V and 5 bases from J; junction bases left unmatched: 9. Per germline, CDR1 SGHTA and CDR2 FQGNSA. This CDR3 spans 15 amino acids. The CDR3 sequence: CASSPPGTGENEQYF. The CDR3 DNA follows: TGTGCCAGCAGCCCACCCGGGACAGGGGAAAACGAGCAGTACTTC.

This chain links TRBV28 with TRBJ1-2; D remains ambiguous. Germline V lookup: CDR1 MDHEN, CDR2 SYDVKM. This CDR3 is 18 amino acids long. V was clipped by 3 bases and J by 0 bases, with 20 bases between them. This CDR3 reads CASSFVSPSLGTNYGYTF. The CDR3 nucleotides are TGTGCCAGCAGTTTCGTATCGCCGTCCCTTGGTACTAACTATGGCTACACCTTC.

This clone was recorded a few times. The V call is TRBV7-9, the J call TRBJ2-2; D not resolved. Germline V gene data show CDR1 as SEHNR and CDR2 as FQNEAQ (reference sequence). Trimming left V 6 bases short and J 5 bases short, with 7 bases between. This CDR3 region has 12 residues. CDR3 region: CASRVGTGELFF. For the CDR3, the DNA is TGTGCCAGCAGGGTCGGAACCGGGGAGCTGTTTTTT.

V is TRBV6-1 and J is TRBJ2-5, with unresolved D. Deletions cut 0 bases from V and 5 bases from J, with 13 bases between. The CDR3 runs 15 residues. Germline V lookup: CDR1 MNHNS, CDR2 SASEGT. The CDR3 sequence is CASSEAVGHLETQYF. The CDR3 DNA follows: TGTGCCAGCAGTGAAGCTGTTGGCCACTTGGAGACCCAGTACTTC.

The chain joins TRBV15 to TRBJ1-5; D remains ambiguous. Germline CDR1 is LNHNV and CDR2 is YYDKDF (reference sequence). With 3 bases removed from V and 5 bases from J, the gap between germline ends came to 17 bases. The CDR3 has 16 amino acids. The CDR3 reads CATSSPPGGNHQPQHF. In DNA form, the CDR3 reads TGTGCCACCAGCAGTCCCCCCGGAGGGAATCATCAGCCCCAGCATTTT.

The V gene is TRBV11-2, the J gene TRBJ2-1; 8 bases map to TRBD1. CDR3 length: 17 residues. J was trimmed by 2 bases and V by 0 bases; bases with no gene match: 6. From germline, CDR1 is SGHAT and CDR2 FQNNGV. The CDR3 spells CASSLDLDRAPYNEQFF. CDR3 nucleotides: TGTGCCAGCAGCTTAGATCTGGACAGGGCACCCTACAATGAGCAGTTCTTC.

The sample holds a few counts of this clone. The rearrangement uses TRBV2 and TRBJ1-4; tentatively, D is TRBD1 (5 bases). The CDR3 is 14 residues long. V lost 6 bases, J lost 10 bases, and 18 bases lay in between. The germline V gene encodes CDR1 SNHLY and CDR2 FYNNEI. CDR3 sequence: CASRMQVGRGKLFF. For the CDR3, the DNA is TGTGCCAGCAGGATGCAGGTGGGGAGGGGAAAACTGTTTTTT.

The rearrangement uses TRBV11-2 and TRBJ2-7; D is ambiguous. V was clipped by 4 bases and J by 2 bases, with 12 bases between them. The CDR3 is made up of 14 amino acids. Per the germline V gene, CDR1 is SGHAT and CDR2 is FQNNGV. The CDR3 coding sequence is TGTGCCAGCAGCTCTGAGACGGTGACCTACGAGCAGTACTTC. Residues: CASSSETVTYEQYF.

V gene TRBV4-1 combines with J gene TRBJ2-7; TRBD2 matches 9 bases. J lost 3 bases, V lost 1 base, and 10 bases had no gene match. Germline V lookup: CDR1 MGHRA, CDR2 YSYEKL. The CDR3 is made up of 17 amino acids. CDR3 DNA: TGCGCCAGCAGCCAAGGGGAAACTAGCGGGCCCTACTACGAGCAGTACTTC. Its protein product is CASSQGETSGPYYEQYF.

J is TRBJ1-2 and V is TRBV5-1; TRBD1 aligns across 7 bases. There are 16 residues in the CDR3. V lost 1 base to trimming and J lost 4 bases; unmatched junction nucleotides: 10. Germline V gene lookup returns CDR1 SGHRS and CDR2 YFSETQ. This CDR3 reads CASSLSNRGALYGYTF. The CDR3 DNA reads as TGCGCCAGCAGCTTGTCCAACAGGGGCGCACTCTATGGCTACACCTTC.

The rearrangement uses TRBV19 and TRBJ2-7; tentatively, D is TRBD2 (6 bases). The CDR3 runs 15 residues. V lost 1 base and J 6 bases, leaving 16 bases between the germline ends. Germline values: CDR1 LNHDA, CDR2 SQIVND (reference sequence). The CDR3 loop reads CASSIGGTAYIEQYF. As DNA, the CDR3 is TGTGCCAGTAGTATAGGCGGGACGGCGTATATCGAGCAGTACTTC. The entire variable domain, with the rest obtained from reference TRBV19 and TRBJ2-7, is as follows: DGGITQSPKYLFRKEGQNVTLSCEQNLNHDAMYWYRQDPGQGLRLIYYSQIVNDFQKGDIAEGYSVSREKKESFPLTVTSAQKNPTAFYLCASSIGGTAYIEQYFGPGTRLTVT.

This clone appeared a few times. The chain uses TRBV30 and TRBJ2-7; the D gene is possibly TRBD2 (5 bases). CDR1 and CDR2 (germline): GTSNPN, SVGIG (reference sequence). CDR3 size: 15 residues. Trimming removed 2 bases from V and 3 bases from J, with 17 bases in between. In nucleotides, the CDR3 is TGTGCCTGGAGTCCACCTAGGAGGAGAAGCTACGAGCAGTACTTC. Translated, it gives CAWSPPRRRSYEQYF. The whole variable domain, filled in from reference TRBV30 and TRBJ2-7, reads SQTIHQWPATLVQPVGSPLSLECTVEGTSNPNLYWYRQAAGRGLQLLFYSVGIGQISSEVPQNLSASRPQDRQFILSSKKLLLSDSGFYLCAWSPPRRRSYEQYFGPGTRLTVT.

The J gene is TRBJ1-2, the V gene TRBV15; D ambiguous. The CDR3 spans 15 residues. V lost 0 bases and J 4 bases, leaving 12 bases between the germline ends. Germline V gene sequence: CDR1 LNHNV, CDR2 YYDKDF (reference sequence). In nucleotides, the CDR3 is TGTGCCACCAGCAGAGATCGCGTGGTGAGCTATGGCTACACCTTC. It yields the protein CATSRDRVVSYGYTF.